Listed here are 20 T cell receptor beta chains from one sample, sequenced in a study of OX40 agonist ivuxolimab in advanced cancers. Using immunoSEQ multiplex PCR, the repertoire was profiled, and TCRdb retains in-frame clones only, with some absent. The data show around 39,000 clones, with 65% to 85% seen just once and over 8.5% held by the top ten. This sample comprised CD4+ or CD8+ T cells sorted from blood, obtained in a trial of the OX40 agonist ivuxolimab. These receptors all stem from an adult with an advanced solid tumor such as melanoma, head and neck, liver or kidney cancer.

This chain links TRBV5-1 with TRBJ2-1; TRBD1 matches 8 bases. This CDR3 has 14 amino acids. CDR1 is SGHRS and CDR2 is YFSETQ in the germline V gene. With V trimmed by 2 bases and J by 7 bases, 5 bases remained unmatched. CDR3 coding DNA: TGCGCCAGCAGCTTTCAGGGGGCGAGGAATGAGCAGTTCTTC. This translates into CASSFQGARNEQFF.

The chain couples TRBV30 to TRBJ1-6, with D unclear. Trimming took 4 bases from V and 6 from J, leaving 10 bases between them. From germline, CDR1 is GTSNPN and CDR2 SVGIG (reference sequence). The CDR3 contains 13 residues. The CDR3 reads CAWKKLPNSPLHF. For the CDR3, the DNA is TGTGCCTGGAAGAAGCTTCCTAATTCACCCCTCCACTTT.

J is TRBJ1-4 and V is TRBV18; 7 bases agree with TRBD1. Germline-derived CDR1 and CDR2 are KGHSH and LQKENI. V lost 6 bases, J lost 8 bases, and 9 bases stayed unmatched. This CDR3 has 14 residues. For the CDR3, the DNA is TGTGCCAGCTCTCTGACAGGGATCGGGGAAAAACTGTTTTTT. It encodes CASSLTGIGEKLFF. Together with reference TRBV18 and TRBJ1-4, the CDR3 gives the full variable domain: NAGVMQNPRHLVRRRGQEARLRCSPMKGHSHVYWYRQLPEEGLKFMVYLQKENIIDESGMPKERFSAEFPKEGPSILRIQQVVRGDSAAYFCASSLTGIGEKLFFGSGTQLSVL.

This chain links TRBV5-1 with TRBJ2-7; 10 bases align to TRBD1. V shed 0 bases and J 4 bases; nucleotides not matched to a gene: 4. The CDR3 runs 15 residues. The germline gives CDR1 SGHRS, CDR2 YFSETQ. The CDR3 bases are TGCGCCAGCAGCTTGGTGGGACAGGGGCCTTACGAGCAGTACTTC. It specifies CASSLVGQGPYEQYF.

The table lists this clone with a few counts. The V gene is TRBV7-9, the J gene TRBJ2-1; a weak D match, TRBD2 (5 bases). In germline, CDR1 is SEHNR, CDR2 FQNEAQ (reference sequence). CDR3 size: 13 residues. V was clipped by 3 bases and J by 8 bases, with 11 bases between them. The CDR3 sequence: CASSFTRIDEQFF. Here the CDR3 DNA reads TGTGCCAGCAGCTTCACTAGGATCGATGAGCAGTTCTTC.

The rearrangement uses TRBV5-6 and TRBJ2-5, with 10 bases aligning to TRBD1. The trim removed 4 bases at V and 4 bases at J, leaving 1 base unmatched. Germline loops: CDR1 SGHDT, CDR2 YYEEEE. The length of the CDR3 is 13 residues. The CDR3 DNA reads as TGTGCCAGCAGCCGGACAGGGGGAGAGACCCAGTACTTC. This translates into CASSRTGGETQYF.

V gene TRBV29-1 combines with J gene TRBJ2-5; 15 bases fit TRBD2. The V and J ends lost 2 bases and 4 bases, in that order; junction bases with no gene match: 5. This CDR3 contains 16 residues. CDR1 and CDR2 (germline): SQVTM, ANQGSEA. The CDR3 reads CSVELGLAGGSETQYF. In DNA form, the CDR3 reads TGCAGCGTTGAACTCGGACTAGCGGGGGGGTCAGAGACCCAGTACTTC.

V is TRBV18 and J is TRBJ1-6; D unresolved. The CDR3 runs 14 residues. In germline, CDR1 is KGHSH, CDR2 LQKENI. V was shortened by 1 base and J by 8 bases, with 9 bases between the two germline ends. The CDR3 here is CASSPLRQDSPLHF. CDR3 bases: TGTGCCAGCTCACCACTTCGGCAGGATTCACCCCTCCACTTT.

The V gene is TRBV10-3, the J gene TRBJ2-2; 8 nucleotides agree with TRBD1. The junction had 6 bases not matched to a gene; V was cut back by 3 bases and J by 6 bases. Germline values: CDR1 ENHRY, CDR2 SYGVKD. The CDR3 consists of 15 residues. In DNA form, the CDR3 reads TGTGCCATCAGTGACCGGGACAGGAATGCCGGGGAGCTGTTTTTT. Its translation: CAISDRDRNAGELFF.

This clone was recorded a few times. The V gene is TRBV27, the J gene TRBJ1-2, with D perhaps matching TRBD1 (6 bases). Germline V gives CDR1 MNHEY, CDR2 SMNVEV (reference sequence). This CDR3 has 15 amino acids. V gave up 2 bases and J gave up 3 bases, with 13 bases separating them. The CDR3 protein is CASSLDRTIYYGYTF. CDR3 DNA sequence: TGTGCCAGCAGTTTAGACAGGACAATCTACTATGGCTACACCTTC.

This chain links TRBV5-6 with TRBJ1-5, with a tentative D call TRBD1 (5 bases). The CDR3 totals 15 residues. Trimming shortened V by 2 bases and J by 4 bases, and 13 bases separated the two germline ends. The germline V gene has CDR1 SGHDT and CDR2 YYEEEE. The CDR3 sequence: CASSFSGTGNQPQHF. CDR3 nucleotide sequence: TGTGCCAGCAGCTTCAGCGGGACGGGTAATCAGCCCCAGCATTTT.

V gene TRBV16 combines with J gene TRBJ1-2; D possibly corresponds to TRBD1 (5 bases). In germline, CDR1 is KGHSY, CDR2 FQNENV. There are 15 residues in the CDR3. V was cut by 5 bases and J by 5 bases, with 18 bases left in between. The CDR3: CASSEPVGREYGYTF. For the CDR3, the DNA is TGTGCCAGCAGCGAGCCTGTGGGCAGGGAGTATGGCTACACCTTC.

The V call is TRBV6-1, the J call TRBJ1-2; the match to TRBD1 covers 9 bases. CDR1 and CDR2 from the germline V gene are MNHNS and SASEGT. This CDR3 is 13 amino acids long. V was pared by 10 bases and J by 6 bases, with 9 bases of the junction left unmatched. The CDR3, as DNA: TGTGCCACTACAACCGGGACAGGGCATGGCTACACCTTC. Protein sequence: CATTTGTGHGYTF.

There are a few counts of this clone. The rearrangement links TRBV19 to TRBJ2-3; 8 bases match TRBD1. Germline values: CDR1 LNHDA, CDR2 SQIVND (reference sequence). The CDR3 loop spans 13 amino acids. The junction had 2 bases not matched to a gene; V was cut back by 5 bases and J by 4 bases. CDR3 in DNA: TGTGCCAGTAGTCGACAGGGGCCAGATACGCAGTATTTT. It encodes CASSRQGPDTQYF.

This clone ranks as medium-sized. The chain recombines TRBV7-9 with TRBJ2-1, with D maybe TRBD2 (5 bases). The CDR3 is 17 residues long. V shed 6 bases and J shed 2 bases, with 20 bases lying between them. Germline values: CDR1 SEHNR, CDR2 FQNEAQ (reference sequence). The CDR3 here is CASSFGLTGSTYNEQFF. In DNA form, the CDR3 reads TGTGCCAGCAGTTTCGGATTGACGGGGAGTACCTACAATGAGCAGTTCTTC.

Worth noting for this clone: Other nucleotide sequences in the sample specify the same CDR3. This sequence joins TRBV5-1 and TRBJ2-2, with D possibly TRBD2 on 5 matching bases. The CDR3 has 13 amino acids. Germline CDR1 is SGHRS and CDR2 is YFSETQ. Trimming took off 2 bases at V and 7 bases at J, with 9 bases between the two ends. CDR3 nucleotide sequence: TGCGCCAGCAGCTTAGTCGGGAACGGGGAGCTGTTTTTT. Translating it yields CASSLVGNGELFF.

This clone was seen only a few times. The CDR3 DNA sequence: TGTGCCAGCAGTGAGGTAGATGGATTGACTGAAGCTTTCTTT. It yields the protein CASSEVDGLTEAFF. The chain has TRBV6-1 and TRBJ1-1; D is unresolved. This CDR3 has 14 residues. With 3 bases removed from V and 5 bases from J, the gap between germline ends came to 13 bases. Germline lookup yields CDR1 MNHNS and CDR2 SASEGT.

The chain employs TRBV5-5 and TRBJ1-4, with a possible D match to TRBD1 (5 bases). V lost 4 bases and J 5 bases, leaving 18 bases between the germline ends. This CDR3 has 16 amino acids. Per germline, CDR1 SGHKS and CDR2 YYEKEE (reference sequence). CDR3 DNA sequence: TGTGCCAGCAGCAGCTACCCCGGGGCGCAAAATGAAAAACTGTTTTTT. Protein sequence: CASSSYPGAQNEKLFF.

This clone was recorded only once. The chain has TRBV7-2 and TRBJ2-3; TRBD2 matches at 14 bases. The V segment lost 4 bases and the J segment 8 bases; nucleotides outside the gene matches: 11. The CDR3 is 17 residues long. Germline CDR1 SGHTA, CDR2 FQGNSA. This CDR3 reads CASSSQTSGGAGGTQYF. The CDR3 DNA reads TGTGCCAGCAGCTCACAGACTAGCGGGGGGGCTGGGGGTACGCAGTATTTT.

The chain recombines TRBV4-1 with TRBJ2-5; 10 bases are a match to TRBD2. The CDR3 sequence is 16 residues long. Germline CDR1 and CDR2: MGHRA and YSYEKL. J lost 4 bases, V lost 0 bases, and 5 bases had no gene match. The CDR3 region has the DNA TGCGCCAGCAGCCAAGAATGGCCTAGCGGGGGAGAGACCCAGTACTTC. Amino acid sequence: CASSQEWPSGGETQYF.